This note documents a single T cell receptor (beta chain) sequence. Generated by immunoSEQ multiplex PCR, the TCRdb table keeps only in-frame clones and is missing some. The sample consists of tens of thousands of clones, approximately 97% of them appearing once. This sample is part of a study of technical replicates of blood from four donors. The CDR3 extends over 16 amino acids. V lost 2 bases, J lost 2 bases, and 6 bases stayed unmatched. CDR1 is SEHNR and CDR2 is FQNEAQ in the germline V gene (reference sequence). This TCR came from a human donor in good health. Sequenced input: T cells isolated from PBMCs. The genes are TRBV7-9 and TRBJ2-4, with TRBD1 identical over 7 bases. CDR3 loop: CASSLLTGPTKNIQYF. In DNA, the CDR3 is TGTGCCAGCAGCTTACTGACAGGGCCAACCAAAAACATTCAGTACTTC.